This TCR beta chain came from a study of monozygotic twins with inflammatory bowel disease (dated by TCRdb to between 2018 and 2021). Describing the broader study: A total of about 28 monozygotic twin pairs were included in the full study, comprising nine German pairs (four IBD-concordant, five IBD-discordant) and 19 IBD-discordant Danish pairs. The search for disease-associated traits relied mainly on comparing IBD patients with their genetically identical healthy co-twins within discordant pairs. Each individual had, on average, about 151 000 unique TCRalpha sequences and 181 000 unique TCRbeta sequences available for analysis.

Library construction relied on 5' RACE. Each TCR library was prepared from around 3,200 ng of total RNA. cDNA was synthesized with SMARTScribe reverse transcriptase in eight separate reactions per sample. During cDNA synthesis, template switching introduced unique molecular identifiers that contained a 6-nucleotide sample barcode. TCRalpha and TCRbeta cDNA was amplified by two nested PCRs of about 15 and 9 cycles, with bead purification after each PCR. Before amplification, cDNA was treated with uracil DNA-glycosylase and purified using the QIAquick PCR purification kit. The second PCR was the step at which Illumina TruSeq-compatible adapters and sample-specific barcodes were added. Library quality and concentration were assessed using TapeStation and Qubit, and 4.5 to 5.5 ng of each library was pooled. Pooled libraries were sequenced on an Illumina HiSeq2500 single-index Rapid Run with 2 x 100 bp reads and custom sequencing primers. For the original study's pipeline: UMI-based consensus assembly with MiGEC version 1.2.6 was used to correct PCR and sequencing errors. MiXCR version 2.1.1 handled V(D)J alignment, clonotype assembly and CDR3 extraction. To normalise gene usage, clonotype sharing and MAIT/NKT TCR abundance, the top 1000, 10 000 and 20 000 clonotypes in each sample were analysed. Diversity was computed as the inverse Simpson index with the vegan R package after downsampling to 27 000 UMIs. Paired Mann-Whitney U tests were applied to discordant twin pairs, and Benjamini-Hochberg correction was used for multiple testing. After the reads were reprocessed by TCRdb, one entry was made per CDR3 protein sequence, with no DNA. What appears here as the V and J calls and clone size reflects TCRdb's work, not the paper's. The sample table holds about 160,000 distinct CDR3 sequences. The top ten clones comprise about 2.7% of the sample.

On this clonotype itself: This clone's antigen is unknown.

The paper's findings and limits, for the study overall: IBD patients had lower TCRbeta repertoire diversity, measured by the inverse Simpson index, than their healthy co-twins. Background noise and inter-individual variability may have been introduced into the repertoires by the differing immunosuppressive treatments among patients. No single strong signal or clonotype linked to IBD turned up in the results, so the idea that one exists was not supported. The analysis was unable to tell apart different T cell subtypes. IBD patients shared fewer clonotypes with other individuals than healthy twins did, most markedly in patients showing signs of disease activity. Repertoire similarity did not differ between concordant and discordant twins, possibly due to limited statistical power.

The germline V gene (reference sequence) sets CDR1 to DFQATT and CDR2 to SNEGSKA. The CDR3 contains 17 residues, cysteine and phenylalanine counted. Only the protein sequence is given. From each donor, a 2.5 ml peripheral blood sample was collected into PAXgene tubes and kept at -80 degrees C. Total RNA was isolated from whole blood with the PAXgene blood miRNA kit on an automated QIAcube, without T cell sorting. Peripheral blood from monozygotic twin pairs who were concordant or discordant for inflammatory bowel disease underwent deep TCRalpha and TCRbeta repertoire profiling using unique molecular barcoding. Smoking habits were recorded for all twin pairs, and each individual was classified as a current, former or never smoker.

The sample consisted of blood. The TCR originated in a human donor with ulcerative colitis or Crohn's disease, or a healthy co-twin of an affected twin (not recorded which). The sequence links TRBV20-1 to TRBJ1-5; TCRdb outputs TRBD1, but without DNA this stays unchecked. CDR3 loop: CSARDQKQGISNQPQHF.